The 15 T cell receptor beta chains reported below all come from one sample, sequenced in a study of blood T cell repertoires in COVID-19. Using immunoSEQ multiplex PCR, the repertoire was profiled, and TCRdb retains in-frame clones only, with some absent. The table shows a few hundred thousand clones, with less than 90% occurring only once. The sample was peripheral blood. These receptors came from a woman in her sixties or seventies who had recovered from COVID-19.

The V and J genes are TRBV30 and TRBJ1-2; D may be TRBD1 (5 bases). Between the trimmed V and J ends, which lost 8 bases and 3 bases, there was a span of 13 bases. Germline V lookup: CDR1 GTSNPN, CDR2 SVGIG (reference sequence). The CDR3 is 12 amino acids. In nucleotides, the CDR3 is TGTGCCCAACCAGGGATCCACTATGGCTACACCTTC. As protein: CAQPGIHYGYTF. The whole variable domain, remainder taken from reference TRBV30 and TRBJ1-2, is SQTIHQWPATLVQPVGSPLSLECTVEGTSNPNLYWYRQAAGRGLQLLFYSVGIGQISSEVPQNLSASRPQDRQFILSSKKLLLSDSGFYLCAQPGIHYGYTFGSGTRLTVV.

The chain is built from TRBV4-2 and TRBJ2-3; 9 bases match TRBD2. The CDR3 is 21 amino acids. V was pared by 4 bases and J by 0 bases, with 20 bases of the junction left unmatched. Germline V gene sequence: CDR1 LGHNA, CDR2 YNFKEQ. CDR3 amino acids: CASSLRWRASGDHDSTDTQYF. The CDR3 nucleotides read TGTGCCAGCAGCCTAAGATGGAGGGCTAGCGGGGACCATGATAGCACAGATACGCAGTATTTT.

CDR3 sequence reads: CASSPPANYGYTF. CDR3 DNA sequence: TGCGCCAGCAGCCCCCCGGCTAACTATGGCTACACCTTC. The chain couples TRBV5-1 to TRBJ1-2, with no clear D. Looked up from germline, CDR1 is SGHRS and CDR2 is YFSETQ. The ends were cut back, 4 bases at V and 0 bases at J, with 7 bases in the middle. The CDR3 consists of 13 residues.

The rearrangement links TRBV18 to TRBJ1-5; 7 nucleotides line up with TRBD1. Trimming cost V 2 bases and J 1 base; bases outside gene matches: 5. CDR1 and CDR2 (germline): KGHSH, LQKENI. This CDR3 spans 16 amino acids. The CDR3 bases are TGTGCCAGCTCACCATTCGACAGGGTCAGCAATCAGCCCCAGCATTTT. Translating it yields CASSPFDRVSNQPQHF. The entire variable domain, with the rest obtained from reference TRBV18 and TRBJ1-5, is as follows: NAGVMQNPRHLVRRRGQEARLRCSPMKGHSHVYWYRQLPEEGLKFMVYLQKENIIDESGMPKERFSAEFPKEGPSILRIQQVVRGDSAAYFCASSPFDRVSNQPQHFGDGTRLSIL.

This clone was detected only once. The CDR3 here is CASSSYTDTQYF. The CDR3, as DNA: TGTGCCAGCAGCTCCTACACAGATACGCAGTATTTT. V gene TRBV11-2 combines with J gene TRBJ2-3, with no clear D. V was cut by 4 bases and J by 2 bases, with 4 bases left in between. The CDR3 length is 12 residues. Germline V lookup: CDR1 SGHAT, CDR2 FQNNGV.

The CDR3 region has the DNA TGTGCCATCAGTGCCGGGAGCTCCTACGAGCAGTACTTC. This gives the protein CAISAGSSYEQYF. The chain has TRBV10-3 and TRBJ2-7, with D possibly matching TRBD2 (6 bases). The CDR3 runs to 13 residues. V was cut by 4 bases and J by 0 bases, with 7 bases left in between. Germline assignment: CDR1 ENHRY and CDR2 SYGVKD.

The V call is TRBV19, the J call TRBJ2-1; 7 nucleotides match TRBD2. CDR1 and CDR2 from the germline V gene are LNHDA and SQIVND (reference sequence). With 3 bases clipped from V and 4 bases from J, the junction kept 6 bases outside the gene matches. The CDR3 has 15 residues. As DNA, the CDR3 is TGTGCCAGTAGTATTGCCAGGGAGGGTTACAATGAGCAGTTCTTC. It encodes CASSIAREGYNEQFF. Full variable domain (outside the CDR3, taken from reference TRBV19 and TRBJ2-1): DGGITQSPKYLFRKEGQNVTLSCEQNLNHDAMYWYRQDPGQGLRLIYYSQIVNDFQKGDIAEGYSVSREKKESFPLTVTSAQKNPTAFYLCASSIAREGYNEQFFGPGTRLTVL.

The chain links TRBV28 to TRBJ1-1; 8 bases are a match to TRBD1. Germline values: CDR1 MDHEN, CDR2 SYDVKM. The CDR3 has 12 amino acids. V lost 8 bases and J lost 4; bases outside the gene matches: 3. CDR3 bases: TGTGCCAGCGAAACAGGGGGCACTGAAGCTTTCTTT. It is translated as CASETGGTEAFF.

The rearrangement links TRBV21-1 to TRBJ1-1; TRBD1 was called by the table and not checked on the DNA. TRBV21-1 is a listed pseudogene. The CDR3 consists of 19 residues. The CDR3 region is CASSKKGSCRGHRNTEAFF. CDR3 sequence (DNA): TGTGCCAGCAGCAAAAAAGGGAGTTGTAGGGGGCATCGGAACACTGAAGCTTTCTTT.

The V gene is TRBV29-1, the J gene TRBJ1-2; 8 bases line up with TRBD1. The V gene's germline CDR1 is SQVTM and CDR2 ANQGSEA. The CDR3 has 14 residues. Trimming cost V 4 bases and J 4 bases; bases outside gene matches: 8. The DNA for the CDR3 is TGCAGCGTTGGGTCGGCAGGGGGCGCCTATGGCTACACCTTC. It specifies CSVGSAGGAYGYTF.

This clone has a single count. The chain has TRBV11-2 and TRBJ1-2; D perhaps matches TRBD1 (6 bases). Trimming cost V 4 bases and J 7 bases, with 13 bases left between them. This CDR3 spans 13 amino acids. Germline lookup yields CDR1 SGHAT and CDR2 FQNNGV. The CDR3 sequence is CASSSTGLIGYTF. CDR3 nucleotides: TGTGCCAGCAGCTCGACAGGTCTTATTGGCTACACCTTC.

This rearrangement joins TRBV6-5 to TRBJ1-1, with D maybe TRBD1 (6 bases). Trimming shortened V by 7 bases and J by 7 bases, and 19 bases separated the two germline ends. The CDR3 runs to 14 residues. Germline V gene data show CDR1 as MNHEY and CDR2 as SVGAGI. The CDR3 sequence is CASNPPGGAGEAFF. The CDR3 DNA is TGTGCCAGCAACCCCCCGGGGGGGGCGGGTGAAGCTTTCTTT.

The rearrangement links TRBV30 to TRBJ2-3, with D maybe TRBD1 (6 bases). The CDR3 totals 15 residues. Trimming pared 2 bases from V and 2 bases from J, leaving 14 bases between. Germline CDR1 GTSNPN, CDR2 SVGIG (reference sequence). DNA of the CDR3: TGTGCCTGGAGTAGGAGTGGACAGCCCACAGATACGCAGTATTTT. Translation: CAWSRSGQPTDTQYF.

This clone was counted only a few times. This sequence joins TRBV6-5 and TRBJ1-1; tentative D call: TRBD1 (5 bases). Per germline, CDR1 MNHEY and CDR2 SVGAGI. Trimming stripped 5 bases from V and 5 bases from J, with 12 bases between. This CDR3 has 13 amino acids. The CDR3 nucleotides read TGTGCCAGCAGTCGAAACGGGGGGACTGAAGCTTTCTTT. Translated: CASSRNGGTEAFF.

V and J are TRBV10-1 and TRBJ2-3; D might be TRBD2 (7 bases). The length of the CDR3 is 15 residues. Germline V CDR1 and CDR2: WNHNN, SYGVQD (reference sequence). V lost 4 bases to trimming and J lost 1 base, with 12 bases between them. CDR3 in amino acids: CASSGGGGGTDTQYF. CDR3 nucleotides: TGCGCCAGCAGTGGAGGCGGGGGCGGCACAGATACGCAGTATTTT.